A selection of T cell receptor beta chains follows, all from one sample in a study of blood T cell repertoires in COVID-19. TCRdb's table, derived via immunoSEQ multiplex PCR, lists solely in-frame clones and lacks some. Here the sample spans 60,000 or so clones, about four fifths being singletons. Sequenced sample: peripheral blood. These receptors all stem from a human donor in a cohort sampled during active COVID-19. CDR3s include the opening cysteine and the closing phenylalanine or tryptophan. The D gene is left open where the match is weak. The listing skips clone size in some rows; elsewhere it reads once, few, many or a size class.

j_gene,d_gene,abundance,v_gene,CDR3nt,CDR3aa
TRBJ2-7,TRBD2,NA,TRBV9,TGTGCCAGCAGCGTAGCTAGCGGGGAAGGCTACGAGCAGTACTTC,CASSVASGEGYEQYF
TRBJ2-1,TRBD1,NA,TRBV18,TGTGCCAGCTCACCAACAGGGGACAATGAGCAGTTCTTC,CASSPTGDNEQFF
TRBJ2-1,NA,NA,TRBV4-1,TGCGCCAGCAGCCAAGAGTCTAGCTCCTACAATGAGCAGTTCTTC,CASSQESSSYNEQFF
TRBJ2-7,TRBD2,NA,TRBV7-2,TGTGCCAGCAGCTCTCCGGGACTAGCCATTTACGAGCAGTACTTC,CASSSPGLAIYEQYF
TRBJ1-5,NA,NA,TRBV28,TGTGCCAGCAGCCCAGGAAACAGGCCCTGGGAGCCCCAGCATTTT,CASSPGNRPWEPQHF
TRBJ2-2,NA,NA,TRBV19,TGTGCCAGTAGTATACGACTAGTGTCCGGGGAGCTGTTTTTT,CASSIRLVSGELFF
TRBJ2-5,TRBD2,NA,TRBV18,TGTGCCAGCTCACCAAAGGGAGGGATGGAGACCCAGTACTTC,CASSPKGGMETQYF
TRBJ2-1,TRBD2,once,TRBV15,TGTGCCACCAGCAGAGATCTCGGCGGGACTACCTACAATGAGCAGTTCTTC,CATSRDLGGTTYNEQFF
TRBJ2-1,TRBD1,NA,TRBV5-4,TGTGCCAGCAGATGGGTGACAGGGTCCAATGAGCAGTTCTTC,CASRWVTGSNEQFF
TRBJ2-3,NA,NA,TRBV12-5,TGTGCTAGTGGGCTGGAGGAGGGGGCCTCAGATACGCAGTATTTT,CASGLEEGASDTQYF
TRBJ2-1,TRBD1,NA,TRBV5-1,TGCGCCAGCAGCTCCACGCAACAGGGGGCCTATGAGCAGTTCTTC,CASSSTQQGAYEQFF
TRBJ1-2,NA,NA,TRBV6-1,TGTGCCAGCAGTGAAGTGTATCGCTATGGCTACACCTTC,CASSEVYRYGYTF